The present T cell receptor beta chain was sequenced within a study of breast tumors, draining lymph nodes, adjacent tissues. This clonotype was counted at least ten times. Germline V gives CDR1 ENHRY, CDR2 SYGVKD. This CDR3 is built from 12 residues. V lost 8 bases and J lost 5, with 12 bases in between. TCRdb processed the multiplex PCR reads anew with MiXCR; each CDR3 protein has one entry. The sample has roughly 220,000 distinct CDR3 sequences, 30% to 35% seen once. Breast cancer patients provided tissue from their axillary draining lymph nodes. Source material: axillary lymph node tissue. The origin of this receptor is a female donor with breast cancer. Some clones in this sample may be carry-over from other donors' samples. V usage is TRBV10-3 and J usage is TRBJ2-5; D may be TRBD1 (5 bases). This chain's CDR3 is CAISGAEETQYF. The DNA of the CDR3 is TGTGCCATCTCTGGGGCTGAGGAGACCCAGTACTTC.